This section outlines one T cell receptor beta chain sequence together with its context. The data are from a study of blood T cell repertoires in COVID-19. Study as a whole: Acute and convalescent COVID-19 samples came from the United States, Italy and Spain. Sources were T cells, B-cell-depleted T cells, or PBMCs; the material itself was cDNA or gDNA.

Authors' methods: Reference gene primer amplification gave nucleated cell count estimates. TCRdb's table, derived via immunoSEQ multiplex PCR, lists solely in-frame clones and lacks some. The V and J calls and clone size come from that table; D and trimming were worked out from the DNA. The table records about 110,000 clones, approximately 83% of them present only once. V was shortened by 3 bases and J by 3 bases, with 11 bases between the two germline ends. The CDR3 totals 14 residues. The germline CDR1 and CDR2 sequences are KGHSH and LQKENI. The sequence came from a woman aged 70 to 79 with acute or convalescent COVID-19. Source material: peripheral blood. This sequence joins TRBV18 and TRBJ1-1; tentatively, D is TRBD1 (5 bases). DNA of the CDR3: TGTGCCAGCTCACCTCCGGGGGTTGACACTGAAGCTTTCTTT. Translating it yields CASSPPGVDTEAFF.